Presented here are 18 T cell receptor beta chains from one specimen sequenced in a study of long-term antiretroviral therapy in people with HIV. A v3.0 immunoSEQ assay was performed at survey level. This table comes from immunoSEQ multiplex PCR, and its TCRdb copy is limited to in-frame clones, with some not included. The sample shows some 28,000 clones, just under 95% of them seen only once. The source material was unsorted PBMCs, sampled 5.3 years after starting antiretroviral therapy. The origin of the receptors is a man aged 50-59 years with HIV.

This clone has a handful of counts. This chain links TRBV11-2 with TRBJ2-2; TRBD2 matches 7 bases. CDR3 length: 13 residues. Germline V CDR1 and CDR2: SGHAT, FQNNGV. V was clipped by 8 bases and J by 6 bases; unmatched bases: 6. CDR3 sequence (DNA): TGTGCCAGCCAGCTTGGGGGGGCCGGGGAGCTGTTTTTT. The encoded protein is CASQLGGAGELFF. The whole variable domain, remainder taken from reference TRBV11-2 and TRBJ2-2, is EAGVAQSPRYKIIEKRQSVAFWCNPISGHATLYWYQQILGQGPKLLIQFQNNGVVDDSQLPKDRFSAERLKGVDSTLKIQPAKLEDSAVYLCASQLGGAGELFFGEGSRLTVL.

CDR3 loop: CASSPRASGGAYEQYF. The CDR3 region has the DNA TGTGCCAGCAGCCCGAGAGCTAGCGGGGGGGCGTACGAGCAGTACTTC. The chain employs TRBV7-2 and TRBJ2-7; 12 positions agree with TRBD2. Germline V lookup: CDR1 SGHTA, CDR2 FQGNSA. Trimming at V came to 5 bases and at J to 4 bases, leaving 9 bases not matched to a gene. The CDR3 runs to 16 residues.

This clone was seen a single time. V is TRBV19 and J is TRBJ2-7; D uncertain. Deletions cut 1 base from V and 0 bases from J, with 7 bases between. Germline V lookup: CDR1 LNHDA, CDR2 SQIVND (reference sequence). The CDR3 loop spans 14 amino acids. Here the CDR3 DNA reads TGTGCCAGTAGTATAGTCCAGGACTCCTACGAGCAGTACTTC. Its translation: CASSIVQDSYEQYF.

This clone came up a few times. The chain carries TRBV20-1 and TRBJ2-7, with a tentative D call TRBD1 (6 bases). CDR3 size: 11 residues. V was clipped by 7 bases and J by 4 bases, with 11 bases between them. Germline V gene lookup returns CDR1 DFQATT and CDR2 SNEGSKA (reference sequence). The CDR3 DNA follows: TGCAGTGTCGTCAGGGGTTACGAGCAGTACTTC. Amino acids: CSVVRGYEQYF.

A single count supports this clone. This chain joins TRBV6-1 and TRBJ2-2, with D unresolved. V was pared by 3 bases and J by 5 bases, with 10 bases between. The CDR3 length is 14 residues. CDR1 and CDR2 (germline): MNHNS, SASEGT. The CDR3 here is CASSEDSSTGELFF. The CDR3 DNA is TGTGCCAGCAGTGAGGATTCAAGTACCGGGGAGCTGTTTTTT.

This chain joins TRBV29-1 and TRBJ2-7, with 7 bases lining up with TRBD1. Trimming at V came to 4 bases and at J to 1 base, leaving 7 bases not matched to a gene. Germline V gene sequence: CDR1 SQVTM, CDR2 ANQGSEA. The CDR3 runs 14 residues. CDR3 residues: CSVGKTGLSYEQYF. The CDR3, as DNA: TGCAGCGTTGGAAAGACAGGGCTTTCCTACGAGCAGTACTTC.

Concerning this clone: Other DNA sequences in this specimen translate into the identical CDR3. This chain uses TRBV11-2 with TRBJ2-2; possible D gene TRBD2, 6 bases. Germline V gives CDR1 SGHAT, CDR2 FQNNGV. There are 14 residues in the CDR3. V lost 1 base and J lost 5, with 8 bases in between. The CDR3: CASSLVGGTGELFF. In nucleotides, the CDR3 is TGTGCCAGCAGCTTAGTCGGGGGTACCGGGGAGCTGTTTTTT.

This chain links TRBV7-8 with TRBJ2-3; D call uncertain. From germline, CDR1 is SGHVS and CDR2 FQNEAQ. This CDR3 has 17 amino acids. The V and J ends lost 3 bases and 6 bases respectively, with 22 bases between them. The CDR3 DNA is TGTGCCAGCAGCTTCGGTGGCTCTCTCAATACAGCCGATACGCAGTATTTT. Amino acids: CASSFGGSLNTADTQYF.

CDR3 residues: CASSEEGQLNTEAFF. The CDR3 bases are TGTGCCAGCAGCGAAGAGGGACAGTTGAACACTGAAGCTTTCTTT. The chain carries TRBV9 and TRBJ1-1, with 7 bases fitting TRBD1. CDR1 SGDLS and CDR2 YYNGEE come from the germline V gene. There are 15 residues in the CDR3. The ends lost 3 bases at V and 0 bases at J; junction bases unmatched: 5.

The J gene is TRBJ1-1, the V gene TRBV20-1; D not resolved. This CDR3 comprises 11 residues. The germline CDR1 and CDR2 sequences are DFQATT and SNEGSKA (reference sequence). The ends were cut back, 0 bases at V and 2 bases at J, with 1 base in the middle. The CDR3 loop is CSARDNTEAFF. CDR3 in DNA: TGCAGTGCTAGAGATAACACTGAAGCTTTCTTT.

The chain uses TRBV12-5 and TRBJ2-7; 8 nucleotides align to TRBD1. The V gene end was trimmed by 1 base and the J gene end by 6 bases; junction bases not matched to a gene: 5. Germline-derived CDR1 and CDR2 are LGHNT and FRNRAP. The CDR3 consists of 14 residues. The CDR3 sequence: CASGLGTGWPEQYF. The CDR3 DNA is TGTGCTAGTGGTTTGGGGACAGGGTGGCCCGAGCAGTACTTC.

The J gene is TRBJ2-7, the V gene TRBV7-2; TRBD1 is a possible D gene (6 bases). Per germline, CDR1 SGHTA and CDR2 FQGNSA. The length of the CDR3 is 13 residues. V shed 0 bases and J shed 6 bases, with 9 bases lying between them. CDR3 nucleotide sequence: TGTGCCAGCAGCTTAGCCCCAGGGGTCGAGCAGTACTTC. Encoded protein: CASSLAPGVEQYF.

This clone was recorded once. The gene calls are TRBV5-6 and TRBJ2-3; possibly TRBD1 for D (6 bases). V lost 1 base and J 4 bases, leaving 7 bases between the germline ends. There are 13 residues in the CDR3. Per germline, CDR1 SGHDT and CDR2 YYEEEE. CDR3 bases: TGTGCCAGCAGCTTGCACAGGGCAGATACGCAGTATTTT. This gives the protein CASSLHRADTQYF.

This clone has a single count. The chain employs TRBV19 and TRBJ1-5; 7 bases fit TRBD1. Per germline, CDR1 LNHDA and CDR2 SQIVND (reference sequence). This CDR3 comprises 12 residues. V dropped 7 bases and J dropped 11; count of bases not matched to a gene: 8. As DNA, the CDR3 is TGTGCCAGTAAACAGGGGACAAGGGCCCAGCATTTT. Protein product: CASKQGTRAQHF.

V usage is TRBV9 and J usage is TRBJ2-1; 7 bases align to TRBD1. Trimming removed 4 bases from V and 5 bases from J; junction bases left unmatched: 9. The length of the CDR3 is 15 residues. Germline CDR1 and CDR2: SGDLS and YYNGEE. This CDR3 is CASSPETGKNNEQFF. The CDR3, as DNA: TGTGCCAGCAGCCCTGAGACAGGGAAGAACAATGAGCAGTTCTTC. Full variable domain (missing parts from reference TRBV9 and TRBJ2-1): DSGVTQTPKHLITATGQRVTLRCSPRSGDLSVYWYQQSLDQGLQFLIQYYNGEERAKGNILERFSAQQFPDLHSELNLSSLELGDSALYFCASSPETGKNNEQFFGPGTRLTVL.

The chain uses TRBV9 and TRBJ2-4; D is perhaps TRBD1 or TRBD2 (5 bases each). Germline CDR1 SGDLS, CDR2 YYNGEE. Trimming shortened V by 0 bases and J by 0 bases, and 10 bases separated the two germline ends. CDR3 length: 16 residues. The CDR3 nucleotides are TGTGCCAGCAGCGTAGGGGACGGCCTAGCCAAAAACATTCAGTACTTC. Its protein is CASSVGDGLAKNIQYF.

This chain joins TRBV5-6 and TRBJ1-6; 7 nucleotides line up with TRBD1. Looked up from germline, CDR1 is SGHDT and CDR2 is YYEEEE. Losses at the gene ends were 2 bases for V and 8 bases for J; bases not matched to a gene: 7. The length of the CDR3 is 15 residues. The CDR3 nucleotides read TGTGCCAGCAGCTTTGGGCAGGGGGTTTATTCACCCCTCCACTTT. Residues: CASSFGQGVYSPLHF. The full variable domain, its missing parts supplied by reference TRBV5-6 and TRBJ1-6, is DAGVTQSPTHLIKTRGQQVTLRCSPKSGHDTVSWYQQALGQGPQFIFQYYEEEERQRGNFPDRFSGHQFPNYSSELNVNALLLGDSALYLCASSFGQGVYSPLHFGNGTRLTVT.

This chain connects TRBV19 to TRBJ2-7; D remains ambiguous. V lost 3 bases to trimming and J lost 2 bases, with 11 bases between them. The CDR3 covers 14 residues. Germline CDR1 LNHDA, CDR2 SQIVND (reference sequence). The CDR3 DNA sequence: TGTGCCAGTAGTATGGTCGGCAGAACCTACGAGCAGTACTTC. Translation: CASSMVGRTYEQYF.